One sample yielded the 25 T cell receptor beta chains listed below, sequenced in a study of neoadjuvant nivolumab and ipilimumab in lung cancer. The assay was immunoSEQ multiplex PCR, and TCRdb's table has in-frame clones only and misses some. The sample holds 40,000 or so clones, 89% seen once. The material was peripheral blood, obtained before neoadjuvant nivolumab, alone or with ipilimumab. Source of these receptors: an adult with non-small cell lung cancer.

This chain links TRBV19 with TRBJ1-5; D perhaps matches TRBD1 (6 bases). V lost 5 bases, J lost 4 bases, and 9 bases lay in between. Per the germline V gene, CDR1 is LNHDA and CDR2 is SQIVND (reference sequence). This CDR3 contains 13 residues. The CDR3, as DNA: TGTGCCAGTAGTGTACAGGGAAATCAGCCCCAGCATTTT. This encodes CASSVQGNQPQHF.

The chain couples TRBV30 to TRBJ2-1; 8 bases map to TRBD2. The CDR3 spans 15 residues. CDR1 is GTSNPN, CDR2 SVGIG, per germline (reference sequence). V shed 4 bases, J shed 0 bases, and the junction held 5 bases outside the gene matches. The DNA for the CDR3 is TGTGCCTGGACACTAGCGGATATCTCCTACAATGAGCAGTTCTTC. Its protein product is CAWTLADISYNEQFF.

The chain is built from TRBV5-4 and TRBJ1-2; D is unclear. Germline V CDR1 and CDR2: SGHNT, YYREEE (reference sequence). V gave up 6 bases and J gave up 1 base, with 13 bases separating them. CDR3 length equals 14 residues. The CDR3 DNA is TGTGCCAGCACCCAGGCGGGCTATAACTATGGCTACACCTTC. Translation: CASTQAGYNYGYTF.

Here the CDR3 DNA reads TGTGCCAGCAGCTTAATGTGGACAGACACTGAAGCTTTCTTT. Its protein product is CASSLMWTDTEAFF. The chain recombines TRBV5-8 with TRBJ1-1; the D gene is possibly TRBD1 (6 bases). This CDR3 is 14 amino acids long. V shed 2 bases and J shed 3 bases, with 11 bases lying between them. Germline loops: CDR1 SGHTS, CDR2 YDEGEE.

The chain recombines TRBV30 with TRBJ1-4; TRBD1 is a possible D gene (5 bases). CDR3 length: 15 residues. Germline-derived CDR1 and CDR2 are GTSNPN and SVGIG (reference sequence). V was trimmed by 2 bases and J by 7 bases, leaving 17 bases between them. CDR3 sequence: CAWSPRGAEGEKLFF. CDR3 DNA: TGTGCCTGGAGTCCACGCGGGGCTGAAGGTGAAAAACTGTTTTTT. The full variable domain, rest sourced from reference TRBV30 and TRBJ1-4, is SQTIHQWPATLVQPVGSPLSLECTVEGTSNPNLYWYRQAAGRGLQLLFYSVGIGQISSEVPQNLSASRPQDRQFILSSKKLLLSDSGFYLCAWSPRGAEGEKLFFGSGTQLSVL.

The CDR3 bases are TGTGCCAGCAGCCCAAGGGGGCTAGCGGGAGCCTACGAGCAGTACTTC. Translation gives CASSPRGLAGAYEQYF. The rearrangement joins TRBV11-2 to TRBJ2-7; TRBD2 aligns across 10 bases. CDR3 size: 16 residues. Germline CDR1 and CDR2: SGHAT and FQNNGV. Unmatched junction bases numbered 9, after V lost 5 bases and J lost 2 bases.

J is TRBJ2-3 and V is TRBV11-3; 9 positions match TRBD2. Germline-derived CDR1 and CDR2 are SGHNT and YENEEA. The CDR3 consists of 15 residues. The ends lost 4 bases at V and 2 bases at J; junction bases unmatched: 4. In nucleotides, the CDR3 is TGTGCCAGCAGCTACGGGACTAGCCTCACAGATACGCAGTATTTT. It specifies CASSYGTSLTDTQYF.

The chain employs TRBV6-6 and TRBJ1-1; the match to TRBD1 covers 8 bases. V was clipped by 5 bases and J by 0 bases; unmatched bases: 2. CDR3 length: 14 amino acids. Germline-derived CDR1 and CDR2 are MNHNY and SVGAGI (reference sequence). CDR3 DNA sequence: TGTGCCAGCAGTGTGGACAGGGTGAACACTGAAGCTTTCTTT. It yields the protein CASSVDRVNTEAFF.

The rearrangement uses TRBV18 and TRBJ1-1; tentatively, D is TRBD1 (6 bases). Trimming removed 5 bases at V and 2 bases at J, with 12 bases between. Germline CDR1 and CDR2: KGHSH and LQKENI. The CDR3 extends over 14 amino acids. The CDR3: CASSKDSRNTEAFF. DNA for the CDR3: TGTGCCAGCTCAAAGGACAGCAGAAACACTGAAGCTTTCTTT.

The CDR3 nucleotides read TGCGCCAGCAGCTTGGAACCAGGAGGCTACACCTTC. Translation gives CASSLEPGGYTF. The chain employs TRBV5-1 and TRBJ1-2; D call uncertain. V lost 0 bases to trimming and J lost 8 bases, with 8 bases between them. Per germline, CDR1 SGHRS and CDR2 YFSETQ. The CDR3 runs to 12 residues. The whole variable domain, filled in from reference TRBV5-1 and TRBJ1-2, reads KAGVTQTPRYLIKTRGQQVTLSCSPISGHRSVSWYQQTPGQGLQFLFEYFSETQRNKGNFPGRFSGRQFSNSRSEMNVSTLELGDSALYLCASSLEPGGYTFGSGTRLTVV.

This chain's CDR3 is CASNDLGGKETQYF. CDR3 coding DNA: TGTGCCAGCAACGACCTAGGGGGCAAAGAGACCCAGTACTTC. This chain joins TRBV2 and TRBJ2-5, with 7 bases matching TRBD1. Germline-derived CDR1 and CDR2 are SNHLY and FYNNEI. The CDR3 is 14 residues long. J gave up 3 bases and V 7 bases, and 8 bases lay outside the gene matches.

The J gene is TRBJ2-7, the V gene TRBV30; D gene ambiguous. The V end lost 0 bases, the J end lost 3 bases, and 9 bases lay between the germline ends. CDR1 is GTSNPN and CDR2 is SVGIG in the germline V gene (reference sequence). This CDR3 has 13 amino acids. Here the CDR3 reads CAWSVLPGYEQYF. The DNA for the CDR3 is TGTGCCTGGAGTGTACTCCCGGGCTACGAGCAGTACTTC.

The J gene is TRBJ2-7, the V gene TRBV19; 11 bases are a match to TRBD2. Germline CDR1 is LNHDA and CDR2 is SQIVND (reference sequence). The CDR3 is 13 amino acids. Losses at the gene ends were 5 bases for V and 4 bases for J; bases not matched to a gene: 1. The CDR3 reads CASSLAGGYEQYF. The CDR3 region has the DNA TGTGCCAGTAGTCTAGCGGGAGGTTACGAGCAGTACTTC.

The chain couples TRBV6-5 to TRBJ2-3, with 7 positions matching TRBD1. The CDR3 sequence is 14 residues long. V dropped 6 bases and J dropped 0; count of bases not matched to a gene: 3. The V gene's germline CDR1 is MNHEY and CDR2 SVGAGI. The CDR3 loop is CASRTRGSTDTQYF. CDR3 DNA: TGTGCCAGCAGGACCAGGGGGAGCACAGATACGCAGTATTTT.

This clone was seen once. The V and J genes are TRBV19 and TRBJ2-7; 9 positions agree with TRBD1. Germline-derived CDR1 and CDR2 are LNHDA and SQIVND (reference sequence). V trimming: 6 bases; J trimming: 3 bases; junction bases outside the gene matches: 6. The CDR3 has 14 amino acids. The CDR3 spells CASSVTGGGYEQYF. The CDR3 region has the DNA TGTGCCAGTAGCGTGACAGGGGGGGGCTACGAGCAGTACTTC.

The chain links TRBV7-9 to TRBJ2-1; D is uncertain. This CDR3 comprises 13 residues. CDR1 is SEHNR, CDR2 FQNEAQ, per germline (reference sequence). V lost 3 bases and J 6 bases, leaving 9 bases between the germline ends. The CDR3 region is CASSFGPTNEQFF. The CDR3 nucleotides are TGTGCCAGCAGCTTCGGCCCCACCAATGAGCAGTTCTTC. Together with reference TRBV7-9 and TRBJ2-1, the CDR3 gives the full variable domain: DTGVSQNPRHKITKRGQNVTFRCDPISEHNRLYWYRQTLGQGPEFLTYFQNEAQLEKSRLLSDRFSAERPKGSFSTLEIQRTEQGDSAMYLCASSFGPTNEQFFGPGTRLTVL.

This sequence joins TRBV10-3 and TRBJ2-7; D is unclear. The V end lost 8 bases, the J end lost 0 bases, and 14 bases lay between the germline ends. The CDR3 is 14 amino acids. Germline loops: CDR1 ENHRY, CDR2 SYGVKD. The CDR3 protein is CAIGQQESSYEQYF. Written as DNA, the CDR3 is TGTGCCATCGGCCAGCAGGAGAGCTCCTACGAGCAGTACTTC.

V is TRBV18 and J is TRBJ2-3, with 7 bases fitting TRBD2. Germline V CDR1 and CDR2: KGHSH, LQKENI. With 4 bases clipped from V and 2 bases from J, the junction kept 6 bases outside the gene matches. The CDR3 contains 15 residues. The CDR3 nucleotides are TGTGCCAGCTCACATTTGGAGCGGGACACAGATACGCAGTATTTT. Translating it yields CASSHLERDTDTQYF.

The chain recombines TRBV5-1 with TRBJ2-5, with unresolved D. The CDR3 sequence is 14 residues long. The germline CDR1 and CDR2 sequences are SGHRS and YFSETQ. Deletions cut 1 base from V and 2 bases from J, with 9 bases between. The CDR3 sequence: CASSLMEKQETQYF. The CDR3 DNA reads as TGCGCCAGCAGCTTGATGGAGAAACAAGAGACCCAGTACTTC.

V and J are TRBV30 and TRBJ1-2; D ambiguous. The CDR3 loop spans 13 amino acids. Per the germline V gene, CDR1 is GTSNPN and CDR2 is SVGIG (reference sequence). Trimming took off 0 bases at V and 3 bases at J, with 8 bases between the two ends. CDR3 nucleotides: TGTGCCTGGAGTGTACGGTCCGACTATGGCTACACCTTC. Translation: CAWSVRSDYGYTF. Variable domain in full (rest from reference TRBV30 and TRBJ1-2): SQTIHQWPATLVQPVGSPLSLECTVEGTSNPNLYWYRQAAGRGLQLLFYSVGIGQISSEVPQNLSASRPQDRQFILSSKKLLLSDSGFYLCAWSVRSDYGYTFGSGTRLTVV.

This rearrangement joins TRBV7-2 to TRBJ2-7; D possibly corresponds to TRBD2 (6 bases). Germline values: CDR1 SGHTA, CDR2 FQGNSA. Trimming pared 0 bases from V and 5 bases from J, leaving 8 bases between. The CDR3 is 13 residues long. In DNA, the CDR3 is TGTGCCAGCAGCTTAGCGCGGAGGGACGAGCAGTACTTC. Its translation: CASSLARRDEQYF. The entire variable domain, with the rest obtained from reference TRBV7-2 and TRBJ2-7, is as follows: GAGVSQSPSNKVTEKGKDVELRCDPISGHTALYWYRQSLGQGLEFLIYFQGNSAPDKSGLPSDRFSAERTGGSVSTLTIQRTQQEDSAVYLCASSLARRDEQYFGPGTRLTVT.

The V call is TRBV2, the J call TRBJ1-2; 8 bases map to TRBD1. This CDR3 region has 13 residues. The V and J ends lost 5 bases and 6 bases, in that order; junction bases with no gene match: 5. The germline CDR1 and CDR2 sequences are SNHLY and FYNNEI. In DNA, the CDR3 is TGTGCCAGCAGTCTGGACAGGGTCGATGGCTACACCTTC. Translation: CASSLDRVDGYTF.

V usage is TRBV7-3 and J usage is TRBJ2-5; 10 nucleotides match TRBD1. Germline CDR1 and CDR2: SGHTA and FQGTGA. J was trimmed by 2 bases and V by 1 base; bases with no gene match: 4. The CDR3 contains 16 residues. The CDR3 nucleotides read TGTGCCAGCAGCTTAATAGGGACAGGGGATCAAGAGACCCAGTACTTC. It encodes CASSLIGTGDQETQYF.

The chain employs TRBV7-2 and TRBJ2-7; TRBD1 matches 8 bases. Trimming removed 7 bases from V and 4 bases from J; junction bases left unmatched: 12. Germline V lookup: CDR1 SGHTA, CDR2 FQGNSA. The CDR3 is 15 amino acids. This CDR3 reads CASMLRSRGHYEQYF. For the CDR3, the DNA is TGTGCCAGCATGCTTAGGTCCAGGGGGCATTACGAGCAGTACTTC.

This chain links TRBV30 with TRBJ2-5, with 7 bases that match TRBD1. Trimming took 0 bases from V and 7 from J; bases not matched to a gene: 14. The CDR3 length is 16 residues. In germline, CDR1 is GTSNPN, CDR2 SVGIG (reference sequence). The CDR3 here is CAWSVPGLRGQATQYF. The CDR3 region has the DNA TGTGCCTGGAGTGTACCGGGCTTGAGGGGGCAGGCGACCCAGTACTTC.